The present T cell receptor beta chain was sequenced within a study of T cell changes during pregnancy in multiple sclerosis. Produced via immunoSEQ multiplex PCR; TCRdb's table is partial and in-frame only. The sample lists almost 40,000 clones; 90% to 95% were seen once. From germline, CDR1 is MNHEY and CDR2 SMNVEV (reference sequence). The CDR3 extends over 16 amino acids. The V and J ends lost 4 bases and 4 bases respectively, with 17 bases between them. Sequencing was performed on CD4+ T cells from peripheral blood mononuclear cells, taken in the third trimester of pregnancy. The chain combines TRBV27 with TRBJ1-5, with D tentatively TRBD1 (6 bases). This clonotype was obtained from a female donor in good health, enrolled as a control in a pregnancy study. The CDR3 reads CASSSAPGHQNQPQHF. CDR3 sequence (DNA): TGTGCCAGCAGTTCGGCACCGGGACACCAAAATCAGCCCCAGCATTTT.